This T cell receptor beta chain was found in a study of blood T cell repertoires in COVID-19. The wider study: Collection of acute and convalescent COVID-19 samples took place in the United States, Italy and Spain. T cells, B-cell-depleted T cells, or PBMCs provided the cDNA or gDNA that served as material.

The table came from immunoSEQ multiplex PCR; TCRdb's copy has only in-frame clones and leaves some out. The data contain a few hundred thousand clones, around 90% of them singletons. Of note for this clone: Different DNA sequences within this sample yield the same CDR3.

This CDR3 region has 15 residues. Trimming took 3 bases from V and 3 from J, leaving 14 bases between them. Per the germline V gene, CDR1 is LNHNV and CDR2 is YYDKDF (reference sequence). One Seattle source followed patients from active infection through their disease course. The source material was peripheral blood. The receptor was isolated from a woman aged 60 to 75 with COVID-19, enrolled during active disease. The V call is TRBV15, the J call TRBJ1-2; no clear D. The CDR3 DNA reads as TGTGCCACCAGCAGGGGCCGGGGTCTGGACTATGGCTACACCTTC. It encodes CATSRGRGLDYGYTF.